Each of the 10 T cell receptor beta chains below was sequenced from the same sample in a study of T cell clusters in autoimmune cytopenias. TRB amplification used 250 ng of peripheral blood genomic DNA. Multiplex touch-down PCR amplified TRB using TRB-A and TRB-B pools in one tube. TCRdb re-called the multiplex PCR reads, yielding one record per CDR3 amino acid sequence without DNA. Its table lists some 11,000 distinct CDR3 sequences. These records were also assigned to another study, of T cell repertoires in aging, cancer and after chemotherapy.

Sequenced sample: peripheral blood. These receptors came from a human donor in good health.

V gene TRBV5-1 combines with J gene TRBJ1-6; TCRdb gives TRBD1 as the D gene, but with no DNA this cannot be confirmed. This CDR3 contains 14 residues. Germline lookup yields CDR1 SGHRS and CDR2 YFSETQ. CDR3 in amino acids: CASSLEQGDSPLHF. Supplemented by reference TRBV5-1 and TRBJ1-6, the full variable domain reads KAGVTQTPRYLIKTRGQQVTLSCSPISGHRSVSWYQQTPGQGLQFLFEYFSETQRNKGNFPGRFSGRQFSNSRSEMNVSTLELGDSALYLCASSLEQGDSPLHFGNGTRLTVT.

The chain has TRBV20-1 and TRBJ2-5; TCRdb names TRBD1, which stays unverified in the absence of DNA. Germline CDR1 is DFQATT and CDR2 is SNEGSKA (reference sequence). This CDR3 contains 14 residues. CDR3 loop: CSAIPGQGQETQYF.

This clonotype is identified as medium-sized from frequency. The genes are TRBV14 and TRBJ2-2; TCRdb picks TRBD2, but there is no DNA to check that call. This CDR3 is 16 amino acids long. CDR1 SGHDN and CDR2 FVKESK come from the germline V gene. This chain's CDR3 is CASSRASGMNTGELFF.

Its frequency marks this clonotype as medium-sized. V gene TRBV20-1 combines with J gene TRBJ1-2; TCRdb's D gene call, TRBD1, goes unchecked for lack of DNA. Germline V CDR1 and CDR2: DFQATT, SNEGSKA (reference sequence). The CDR3 runs 13 residues. The CDR3 is CSARGRVDYGYTF.

This clonotype shows up as medium-sized by frequency. The chain employs TRBV7-2 and TRBJ2-3; TCRdb outputs TRBD2, but without DNA this stays unchecked. Germline assignment: CDR1 SGHTA and CDR2 FQGNSA. This CDR3 comprises 17 residues. CDR3: CASSLLGTSGGMDTQYF.

This CDR3 reads CASSSQGGTEAFF. The V gene is TRBV7-2, the J gene TRBJ1-1. The V gene's germline CDR1 is SGHTA and CDR2 FQGNSA. CDR3 length: 13 amino acids.

V and J are TRBV4-3 and TRBJ2-6. This CDR3 spans 17 amino acids. Germline CDR1 reads LGHNA; CDR2 reads YSLEER. The CDR3 loop reads CASSQEARHSGANVLTF.

The J gene is TRBJ1-4, the V gene TRBV30. The germline CDR1 and CDR2 sequences are GTSNPN and SVGIG (reference sequence). There are 12 residues in the CDR3. The CDR3 sequence is CAWSPRGAVLFF.

The chain joins TRBV25-1 to TRBJ1-6; lacking DNA, the TRBD1 call made by TCRdb goes unchecked. CDR3 size: 13 residues. CDR1 is MGHDK, CDR2 SYGVNS, per germline. CDR3 protein: CASRGQGNSPLHF.

V gene TRBV5-8 combines with J gene TRBJ2-3; TCRdb calls TRBD2, which cannot be checked without DNA. The CDR3 runs to 16 residues. Per the germline V gene, CDR1 is SGHTS and CDR2 is YDEGEE. The CDR3 is CASSLQSGGATDTQYF.